These T cell receptor beta chains were read from a single sample in a study of technical replicates of blood from a handful of donors. The protocol was immunoSEQ multiplex PCR, while the TCRdb copy is restricted to in-frame clones and leaves out a portion. This table holds around 100,000 clones, roughly 96% found once. The sequenced sample was T cells isolated from PBMCs. These receptors all come from a human donor in good health. Each CDR3 is given with its conserved first and last residue. A D gene is named only where the DNA matches it firmly. Only part of the rows carry a size: once, few, many, or a class if the clone is expanded.

V	length	D	size	J	DNA	CDR3
TRBV2	15	-	-	TRBJ1-5	TGTGCCAGCAGTGTGAGCACCCCTAGCTATCAGCCCCAGCATTTT	CASSVSTPSYQPQHF
TRBV9	15	-	-	TRBJ1-5	TGTGCCAGCAGCGTAGTGTTCAGGGGCGGCCAGCCCCAGCATTTT	CASSVVFRGGQPQHF
TRBV2	13	TRBD2	-	TRBJ2-3	TGTGCCAGCAGTAAGGCGGGAGGAGGTACGCAGTATTTT	CASSKAGGGTQYF
TRBV6-1	15	TRBD1	-	TRBJ2-7	TGTGCCAGCATATATCCTTTTACAGGGGGCGCCGAGCAGTACTTC	CASIYPFTGGAEQYF
TRBV28	15	-	-	TRBJ2-7	TGTGCCAGCAGTCCGACAGAGACCTTTTCCTACGAGCAGTACTTC	CASSPTETFSYEQYF
TRBV5-4	16	-	-	TRBJ1-2	TGTGCCAGCAGCTTGTGGCCGGGAGAGGGAGTTCGAGGCTACACCTTC	CASSLWPGEGVRGYTF
TRBV28	15	TRBD1	-	TRBJ2-1	TGTGCCAGCAGTTTCCGGGACAGGGGATGGAATGAGCAGTTCTTC	CASSFRDRGWNEQFF
TRBV9	16	-	-	TRBJ1-3	TGTGCCAGCAGCCAAAGGCCCGGGGGATCTGGAAACACCATATATTTT	CASSQRPGGSGNTIYF
TRBV7-9	18	TRBD1	-	TRBJ1-3	TGTGCCAGCAGCTTAGAAGCGGGACAGGTTTTGGCTGGAAACACCATATATTTT	CASSLEAGQVLAGNTIYF
TRBV7-8	13	-	-	TRBJ1-1	TGTGCCAGCAGACGGACTGGGAACACTGAAGCTTTCTTT	CASRRTGNTEAFF
TRBV5-5	15	TRBD1	-	TRBJ2-7	TGTGCCAGCAGCATAAGACAGGGCCTTACCTACGAGCAGTACTTC	CASSIRQGLTYEQYF
TRBV7-3	14	TRBD2	-	TRBJ2-5	TGTGCCAGCAGCTTGGGACTAGCGGAAGAGACCCAGTACTTC	CASSLGLAEETQYF
TRBV6-5	15	TRBD2	-	TRBJ2-3	TGTGCCAGCAGTTACCAACTAGCGGGCCAAGATACGCAGTATTTT	CASSYQLAGQDTQYF
TRBV27	14	-	-	TRBJ1-1	TGTGCCAGCAGTTTGGGCAGGGTTAACACTGAAGCTTTCTTT	CASSLGRVNTEAFF
TRBV6-1	15	TRBD2	-	TRBJ2-1	TGTGCCAGCAGTGACGGAGCGGGGGTAAACAATGAGCAGTTCTTC	CASSDGAGVNNEQFF
TRBV5-6	16	-	-	TRBJ1-5	TGTGCCAGCAGCTCAGGACTTGGGACATTGACTCAGCCCCAGCATTTT	CASSSGLGTLTQPQHF
TRBV19	11	-	-	TRBJ1-2	TGTGCCAGTAGTATAGGAGTCGGCTACACCTTC	CASSIGVGYTF
TRBV9	18	-	-	TRBJ1-2	TGTGCCAGCAGCCCGACCCCGGGGGAGGGACTCTTCTTATATGGCTACACCTTC	CASSPTPGEGLFLYGYTF
TRBV21-1	17	-	-	TRBJ1-1	TGTGCCAGCAGCAAAGAATATATCCGGGAGGGGGACACTGAAGCTTTCTTT	CASSKEYIREGDTEAFF
TRBV19	13	TRBD1	-	TRBJ1-2	TGTGCCAGTAGTGGGGACAGGGGCTATGGCTACACCTTC	CASSGDRGYGYTF
TRBV9	19	TRBD2	-	TRBJ2-3	TGTGCCAGCAGCGTAGAAGGCTGGACTAGCGGGAGGGCCCGAGATACGCAGTATTTT	CASSVEGWTSGRARDTQYF
TRBV29-1	14	TRBD1	-	TRBJ1-1	TGCAGCGGCCGGGACAGTTTCATGAACACTGAAGCTTTCTTT	CSGRDSFMNTEAFF
TRBV19	16	TRBD1	-	TRBJ2-2	TGTGCCAGTAGTGGGGAACCGGGACAGGTCGCCGGGGAGCTGTTTTTT	CASSGEPGQVAGELFF
TRBV4-3	14	-	-	TRBJ2-7	TGCGCCAGCAGCCAAGATCGTCCGCAGGACGAGCAGTACTTC	CASSQDRPQDEQYF
TRBV2	13	-	-	TRBJ1-2	TGTGCCAGCAGTGAATTCTTTGCAGATGGCTACACCTTC	CASSEFFADGYTF
TRBV28	13	-	-	TRBJ1-2	TGTGCCAGCAGACCGGGATCTTTCTATGGCTACACCTTC	CASRPGSFYGYTF
TRBV30	13	-	once	TRBJ2-1	TGTGCCTGGAGTAAGAATCAGGGAAATGAGCAGTTCTTC	CAWSKNQGNEQFF
TRBV9	15	-	-	TRBJ2-1	TGTGCCAGCAGCGTAGGCGGGTTTTCCTACAATGAGCAGTTCTTC	CASSVGGFSYNEQFF
TRBV19	13	TRBD2	-	TRBJ2-7	TGTGCCAGTAGCTCGCGGGAGGGCTACGAGCAGTACTTC	CASSSREGYEQYF
TRBV2	17	TRBD1	once	TRBJ1-2	TGTGCCAGCAGTGAAGATATGGGACAGGGGATTAACTATGGCTACACCTTC	CASSEDMGQGINYGYTF
TRBV10-3	14	TRBD2	once	TRBJ2-7	TGTGCCATCAGTAGCGGGATAGTCTCCTACGAGCAGTACTTC	CAISSGIVSYEQYF
TRBV9	17	TRBD2	-	TRBJ2-1	TGTGCCAGCAGCCCACAACATACTAGCGGGACCTACAATGAGCAGTTCTTC	CASSPQHTSGTYNEQFF
TRBV18	15	-	-	TRBJ1-5	TGTGCCAGCTCACCACCGAGTCTTGGCAATCAGCCCCAGCATTTT	CASSPPSLGNQPQHF
TRBV7-9	13	TRBD2	-	TRBJ2-7	TGTGCCAGCAGGACTAGCGGGAGCTACGAGCAGTACTTC	CASRTSGSYEQYF
TRBV2	15	TRBD2	-	TRBJ2-7	TGTGCCAGCAGTGGTTTTTATTCGGGGGGCTACGAGCAGTACTTC	CASSGFYSGGYEQYF
TRBV11-2	13	TRBD1	-	TRBJ2-7	TGTGCCAGCAGCCGGGACAGAACTCTCGAGCAGTACTTC	CASSRDRTLEQYF
TRBV5-1	13	-	-	TRBJ1-1	TGCGCCAGCAGCTTGGCCGGGTACACTGAAGCTTTCTTT	CASSLAGYTEAFF
TRBV9	14	-	-	TRBJ2-7	TGTGCCAGCAGCGTTACGTGGGGGGACTACGAGCAGTACTTC	CASSVTWGDYEQYF
TRBV19	13	-	-	TRBJ2-7	TGTGCCAGTAGTCCGGGGACATCCTACGAGCAGTACTTC	CASSPGTSYEQYF
TRBV4-3	14	-	-	TRBJ1-1	TGCGCCAGCAGCCAAGTGGTCAGGAACACTGAAGCTTTCTTT	CASSQVVRNTEAFF
TRBV7-2	14	-	once	TRBJ2-7	TGTGCCAGCAGCTTAACTGGGCCAACCTACGAGCAGTACTTC	CASSLTGPTYEQYF
TRBV6-1	15	-	-	TRBJ2-3	TGTGCCAGCAGTGAAAGGGGTCCCCCCGCAGATACGCAGTATTTT	CASSERGPPADTQYF
TRBV4-1	15	TRBD1	-	TRBJ2-5	TGCGCCAGCAGCCGGGACAGGCCCTTTGATGAGACCCAGTACTTC	CASSRDRPFDETQYF